This TCR beta chain came from a study of T-cell reconstitution after alpha-beta-depleted transplantation in children. Findings and caveats of the study: It was reported that alpha-beta T cells came from several hundred expanded graft clones (about two months after transplant).

Regarding this clonotype: Its target is not known.

Germline V gene lookup returns CDR1 ENHRY and CDR2 SYGVKD. This CDR3 contains 13 residues. Losses at the gene ends were 6 bases for V and 7 bases for J; bases not matched to a gene: 5. The authors prepared the TCRbeta library with unique molecular identifiers. One entry per CDR3 protein results from TCRdb running MiXCR on the PCR reads. The sample records about 980,000 distinct CDR3 sequences, roughly 31% being singletons. The chain links TRBV10-3 to TRBJ2-1; 8 bases map to TRBD1. This sequence was found in a boy under two years old who had a stem cell transplant for SCID, so the T cells may come from the graft donor. Material: PBMCs, mostly from graft donor cells, obtained 360 days after TCRalphabeta/CD19-depleted stem cell transplant. The CDR3: CAISERQGNEQFF. The CDR3 nucleotides are TGTGCCATCAGCGAGAGACAGGGGAATGAGCAGTTCTTC.